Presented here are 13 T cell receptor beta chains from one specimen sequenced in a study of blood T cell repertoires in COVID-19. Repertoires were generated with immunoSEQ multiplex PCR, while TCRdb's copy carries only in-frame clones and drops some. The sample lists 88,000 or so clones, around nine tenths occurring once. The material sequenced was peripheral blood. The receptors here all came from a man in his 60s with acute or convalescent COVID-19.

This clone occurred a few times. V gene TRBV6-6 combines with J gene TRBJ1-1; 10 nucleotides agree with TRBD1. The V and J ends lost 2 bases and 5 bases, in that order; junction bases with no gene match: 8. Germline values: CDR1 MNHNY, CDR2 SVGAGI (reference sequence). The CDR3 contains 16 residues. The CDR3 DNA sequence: TGTGCCAGCAGTTACAGACAGGGGGCGCGTCAGACTGAAGCTTTCTTT. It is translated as CASSYRQGARQTEAFF.

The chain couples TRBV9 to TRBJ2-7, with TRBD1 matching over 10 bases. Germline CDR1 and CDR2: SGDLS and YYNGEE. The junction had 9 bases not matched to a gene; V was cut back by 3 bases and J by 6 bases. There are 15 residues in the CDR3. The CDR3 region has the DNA TGTGCCAGCAGCGCCGGGACAGGGGAGTACCGCGAGCAGTACTTC. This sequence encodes CASSAGTGEYREQYF. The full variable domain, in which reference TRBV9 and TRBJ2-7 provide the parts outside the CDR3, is DSGVTQTPKHLITATGQRVTLRCSPRSGDLSVYWYQQSLDQGLQFLIQYYNGEERAKGNILERFSAQQFPDLHSELNLSSLELGDSALYFCASSAGTGEYREQYFGPGTRLTVT.

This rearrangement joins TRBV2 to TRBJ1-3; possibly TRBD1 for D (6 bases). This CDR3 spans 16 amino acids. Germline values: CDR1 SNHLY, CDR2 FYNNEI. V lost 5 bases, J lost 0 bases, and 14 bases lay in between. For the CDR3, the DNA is TGTGCCAGCAGTATCCGGACAGCTAGCTCTGGAAACACCATATATTTT. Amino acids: CASSIRTASSGNTIYF.

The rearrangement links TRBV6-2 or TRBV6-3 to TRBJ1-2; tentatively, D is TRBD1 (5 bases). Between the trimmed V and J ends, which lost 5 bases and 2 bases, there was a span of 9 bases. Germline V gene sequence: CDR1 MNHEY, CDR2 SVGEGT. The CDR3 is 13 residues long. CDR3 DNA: TGTGCCAGCAGTGAGACAGTGAACTATGGCTACACCTTC. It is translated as CASSETVNYGYTF.

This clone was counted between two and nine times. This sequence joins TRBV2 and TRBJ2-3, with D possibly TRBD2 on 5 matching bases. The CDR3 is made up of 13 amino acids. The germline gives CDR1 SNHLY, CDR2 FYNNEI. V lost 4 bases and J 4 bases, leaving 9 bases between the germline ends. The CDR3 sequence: CASSGEGSDTQYF. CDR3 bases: TGTGCCAGCAGTGGCGAGGGATCAGATACGCAGTATTTT.

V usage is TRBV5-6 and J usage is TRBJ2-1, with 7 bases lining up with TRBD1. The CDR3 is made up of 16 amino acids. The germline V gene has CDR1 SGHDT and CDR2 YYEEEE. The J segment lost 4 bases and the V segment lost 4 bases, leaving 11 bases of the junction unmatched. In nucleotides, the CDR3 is TGTGCCAGCAGCCTGACTGGGACAGCCCGATACAATGAGCAGTTCTTC. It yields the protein CASSLTGTARYNEQFF.

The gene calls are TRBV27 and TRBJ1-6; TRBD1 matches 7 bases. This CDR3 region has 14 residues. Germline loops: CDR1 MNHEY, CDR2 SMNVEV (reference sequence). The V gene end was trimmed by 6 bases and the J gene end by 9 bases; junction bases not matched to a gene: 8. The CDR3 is CASRSGGPGSPLHF. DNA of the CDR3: TGTGCCAGCAGATCAGGGGGTCCAGGTTCACCCCTCCACTTT.

The CDR3 here is CASSLVGARETQYF. The CDR3 nucleotides are TGCGCCAGCAGCTTGGTGGGGGCGCGTGAGACCCAGTACTTC. V usage is TRBV5-1 and J usage is TRBJ2-5, with D possibly matching TRBD1 (6 bases). This CDR3 contains 14 residues. Between the trimmed V and J ends, which lost 0 bases and 5 bases, there was a span of 11 bases. Germline V gene data show CDR1 as SGHRS and CDR2 as YFSETQ.

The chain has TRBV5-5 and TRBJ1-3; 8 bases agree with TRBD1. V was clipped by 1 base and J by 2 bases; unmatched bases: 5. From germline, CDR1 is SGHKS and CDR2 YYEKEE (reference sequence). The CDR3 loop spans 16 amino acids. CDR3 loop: CASSLSPQGAGNTIYF. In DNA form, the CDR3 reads TGTGCCAGCAGCTTGTCACCACAGGGGGCTGGAAACACCATATATTTT.

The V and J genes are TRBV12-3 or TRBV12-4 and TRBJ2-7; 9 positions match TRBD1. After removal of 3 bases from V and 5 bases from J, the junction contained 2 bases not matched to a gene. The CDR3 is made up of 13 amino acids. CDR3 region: CASSFTGGNEQYF. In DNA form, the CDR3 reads TGTGCCAGCAGTTTTACAGGGGGCAACGAGCAGTACTTC.

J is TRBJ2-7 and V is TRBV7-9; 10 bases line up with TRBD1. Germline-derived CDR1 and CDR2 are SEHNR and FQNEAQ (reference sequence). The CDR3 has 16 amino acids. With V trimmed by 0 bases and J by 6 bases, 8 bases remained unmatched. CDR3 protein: CASSLAHGTGVFEQYF. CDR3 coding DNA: TGTGCCAGCAGCTTAGCGCACGGGACAGGGGTTTTCGAGCAGTACTTC.

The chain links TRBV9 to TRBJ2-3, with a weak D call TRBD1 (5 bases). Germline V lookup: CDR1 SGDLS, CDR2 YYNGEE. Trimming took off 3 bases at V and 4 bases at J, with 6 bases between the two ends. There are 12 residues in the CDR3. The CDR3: CASSEGADTQYF. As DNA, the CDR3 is TGTGCCAGCAGCGAAGGGGCAGATACGCAGTATTTT.

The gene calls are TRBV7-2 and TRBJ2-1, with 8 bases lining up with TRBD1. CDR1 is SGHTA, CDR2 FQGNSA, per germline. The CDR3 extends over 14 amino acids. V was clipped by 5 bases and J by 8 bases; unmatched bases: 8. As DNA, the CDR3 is TGTGCCAGCAGCCCTCTTGACAGGGGTCATGAGCAGTTCTTC. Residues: CASSPLDRGHEQFF.